Below, one T cell receptor beta chain is given with its context. The data originate from a study of OX40 agonist ivuxolimab in advanced cancers. At the level of the study: Participants could have had prior anti-PD-1, anti-PD-L1 or anti-CTLA-4 therapy, and around 40% had some.

Sequencing used immunoSEQ multiplex PCR; TCRdb keeps in-frame clones, though not all of them. There are around 50,000 clones in the sample; 85% to 90% occur only once, and under 2% lies in the top ten. Sample: CD4+ or CD8+ T cells sorted from blood, taken in a trial of the OX40 agonist ivuxolimab. The sequence was collected from an adult with an advanced solid tumor such as melanoma, head and neck, liver or kidney cancer.

The CDR3 DNA sequence: TGCGCCAGCAGCCAGTTGGCGGGCACTGAAGCTTTCTTT. It yields the protein CASSQLAGTEAFF. The chain has TRBV4-1 and TRBJ1-1; D uncertain. Germline CDR1 and CDR2: MGHRA and YSYEKL. The CDR3 runs to 13 residues. The V and J ends lost 3 bases and 4 bases respectively, with 9 bases between them.